Sequencing of this TCR beta chain was carried out in a study of T-cell memory formation after mild COVID-19. Study-wide background: Clustering of TCRs was largely donor specific.

5'RACE primed at constant segments yielded TCR alpha and TCR beta cDNA libraries bearing sample barcodes and UMIs. Each CDR3 protein gets one entry after TCRdb re-called the 5' RACE reads with MiXCR. The sample lists about 470,000 distinct CDR3 sequences; 15% to 20% were seen once. Study-wide points: Day 15 to 85 contracting clones showed balanced CD4/CD8; day 15 to 37 expanders favored CD4+. CD4+ contracting clones lay mainly in CM and EM, CD8+ ones in EMRA.

In the case of this clonotype: Its antigen is as yet unknown.

The germline gives CDR1 ENHRY, CDR2 SYGVKD. V was shortened by 4 bases and J by 2 bases, with 18 bases between the two germline ends. The CDR3 sequence is 16 residues long. This receptor was obtained from an adult woman who had mild COVID-19 (a few samples of this study predate the infection). Cell type and time point are not known. Sequencing was performed on PBMCs or a T cell subset sorted from them (not recorded which). V gene TRBV10-3 combines with J gene TRBJ2-7, with D tentatively TRBD2 (7 bases). This CDR3 reads CAISGGGDRFTYEQYF. In DNA, the CDR3 is TGTGCCATCAGTGGCGGGGGTGACAGGTTCACCTACGAGCAGTACTTC.